One sample yielded the 2 T cell receptor beta chains listed below, sequenced in a study of T-cell memory formation after mild COVID-19. One entry per CDR3 protein results from TCRdb running MiXCR on the 5' RACE reads. The sample has around 53,000 distinct CDR3 sequences; 12% are singletons. Sequencing was done on a sample of PBMCs or a T cell subset sorted from them (not recorded which). The receptors were sampled from a man aged 18 to 35 who had mild COVID-19 (a few samples of this study predate the infection). Cell type and time point are not known.

This clonotype was seen a single time. The chain employs TRBV6-2 or TRBV6-3 and TRBJ1-1; D perhaps matches TRBD1 (5 bases). This CDR3 has 13 residues. Germline CDR1 is MNHEY and CDR2 is SVGEGT. With 8 bases removed from V and 4 bases from J, the gap between germline ends came to 14 bases. CDR3 residues: CASCFAGGTEAFF. The CDR3 nucleotides are TGTGCCAGCTGTTTCGCCGGGGGCACTGAAGCTTTCTTT.

This clonotype was seen only a few times. The chain recombines TRBV25-1 with TRBJ2-3; 7 bases agree with TRBD2. This CDR3 is 15 amino acids long. Germline V gene sequence: CDR1 MGHDK, CDR2 SYGVNS. The V gene end was trimmed by 3 bases and the J gene end by 6 bases; junction bases not matched to a gene: 9. The CDR3 bases are TGTGCCAGCAGTGACTCGGCGGGGGATGGGGATACGCAGTATTTT. As protein: CASSDSAGDGDTQYF.